A selection of T cell receptor beta chains follows, all from one sample in a study of Graves' ophthalmopathy and Graves' hyperthyroidism. A single record per CDR3 protein comes from TCRdb applying MiXCR to the multiplex PCR reads. In the table there are about half a million distinct CDR3 sequences, over 13% of which are singletons. Sequenced material: blood. These receptors were collected from a woman in her thirties with Graves' ophthalmopathy. CDR3s include the opening cysteine and the closing phenylalanine or tryptophan. D genes are given only for firm matches. Part of the rows lack a size; the others show once, few, many or a class for expanded clones.

J gene,D gene,clone size,V gene,CDR3 protein,CDR3 DNA
TRBJ2-7,-,many,TRBV28,CASSPPPLAGVRREQYF,TGTGCCAGCAGTCCTCCCCCCTTGGCAGGCGTACGTAGGGAGCAGTACTTC
TRBJ1-1,-,many,TRBV20-1,CSARLTVNTEAFF,TGCAGTGCTAGATTGACAGTTAACACTGAAGCTTTCTTT
TRBJ1-1,-,many,TRBV12-3/TRBV12-4,CASSPGAREAFF,TGTGCCAGCAGCCCGGGGGCCAGGGAAGCTTTCTTT
TRBJ2-2,TRBD2,-,TRBV20-1,CSAVAGGHTGELFF,TGCAGTGCTGTAGCGGGAGGACACACCGGGGAGCTGTTTTTT
TRBJ2-2,-,many,TRBV28,CTSTLPGSNAGELFF,TGTACCAGCACCCTGCCCGGGTCCAACGCCGGGGAGCTGTTTTTT
TRBJ1-6,-,many,TRBV11-3,CASSLVYSASSYNSPLHF,TGTGCCAGCAGCTTAGTGTACAGCGCGAGCTCCTATAATTCACCCCTCCACTTT
TRBJ1-2,TRBD1,many,TRBV20-1,CSAADRAKIYGYTF,TGCAGTGCCGCGGACAGGGCCAAAATCTATGGCTACACCTTC
TRBJ1-3,-,many,TRBV11-1,CASSSPLQGIAKNTIYF,TGTGCCAGCAGCTCCCCTCTACAGGGTATAGCGAAGAACACCATATATTTT
TRBJ2-4,-,many,TRBV5-1,CASKRTTEAKNIQYF,TGCGCCAGCAAAAGGACCACGGAGGCCAAAAACATTCAGTACTTC
TRBJ1-1,-,many,TRBV6-5,CASNSSPVNTEAFF,TGTGCCAGCAATTCTTCTCCTGTGAACACTGAAGCTTTCTTT
TRBJ1-6,TRBD1,many,TRBV20-1,CSASPGQGVSPLHF,TGCAGTGCTAGCCCGGGACAGGGTGTTTCACCCCTCCACTTT
TRBJ1-1,-,-,TRBV28,CASSSFDRINTEAFF,TGTGCCAGCAGCTCCTTCGACAGAATCAACACTGAAGCTTTCTTT
TRBJ2-7,-,many,TRBV29-1,CSVQRGSYEQYF,TGCAGCGTGCAAAGGGGCAGCTACGAGCAGTACTTC
TRBJ2-5,TRBD1,many,TRBV11-1,CASSPYLGQGQGLVEETQYF,TGTGCCAGCAGCCCATACCTAGGACAGGGACAAGGTTTAGTTGAAGAGACCCAGTACTTC
TRBJ2-7,-,many,TRBV27,CASRKGTEVSYEQYF,TGTGCCAGCAGGAAGGGAACAGAGGTCTCCTACGAGCAGTACTTC
TRBJ1-2,-,many,TRBV14,CASSSTPEGYGYTF,TGTGCCAGCAGCAGTACACCTGAGGGGTATGGCTACACCTTC
TRBJ1-1,-,many,TRBV6-2/TRBV6-3,CASSYSIQVMNTEAFF,TGTGCCAGCAGTTACTCGATTCAGGTGATGAACACTGAAGCTTTCTTT
TRBJ2-2,TRBD1,few,TRBV20-1,CSARVQGAKNTGELFF,TGCAGTGCTAGGGTCCAGGGGGCCAAGAACACCGGGGAGCTGTTTTTT
TRBJ1-1,-,many,TRBV6-4,CASSDPRLDDTEAFF,TGTGCCAGCAGTGACCCGAGACTGGACGACACTGAAGCTTTCTTT
TRBJ1-5,TRBD1,few,TRBV13,CASSFRTGTGNQPQHF,TGTGCCAGCAGCTTCCGGACAGGGACTGGCAATCAGCCCCAGCATTTT
TRBJ1-6,TRBD1,many,TRBV11-3,CASSQTGTANSPLHF,TGTGCCAGCAGCCAAACCGGGACAGCGAATTCACCCCTCCACTTT
TRBJ2-5,TRBD2,many,TRBV6-1,CASSEGLAGEETQYF,TGTGCCAGCAGTGAGGGACTAGCGGGAGAAGAGACCCAGTACTTC
TRBJ1-6,TRBD1,many,TRBV10-3,CAINLGQVNSPLHF,TGTGCCATCAATCTTGGACAGGTTAATTCACCCCTCCACTTT
TRBJ2-7,-,few,TRBV11-2,CASSLGGAPLLDEQYF,TGTGCCAGCAGCTTAGGAGGGGCCCCGCTGTTGGACGAGCAGTACTTC
TRBJ2-2,-,many,TRBV5-1,CASSWGGNTGELFF,TGCGCCAGCAGCTGGGGAGGGAACACCGGGGAGCTGTTTTTT
TRBJ2-7,TRBD2,few,TRBV15,CATSRAPGGPIEQYF,TGTGCCACCAGCAGGGCACCGGGAGGGCCAATCGAGCAGTACTTC
TRBJ1-1,TRBD1,many,TRBV5-1,CATKSGTGVINTEAFF,TGCGCCACTAAATCCGGGACAGGGGTCATCAACACTGAAGCTTTCTTT
TRBJ1-2,-,many,TRBV10-3,CATWAQNINYGYTF,TGTGCCACGTGGGCCCAGAATATTAACTATGGCTACACCTTC
TRBJ2-7,TRBD2,many,TRBV5-5,CASSLLAPEQYF,TGTGCCAGCAGCTTACTAGCGCCCGAGCAGTACTTC
TRBJ1-3,-,many,TRBV28,CASSLGGPGNTIYF,TGTGCCAGCAGTTTAGGAGGACCCGGAAACACCATATATTTT